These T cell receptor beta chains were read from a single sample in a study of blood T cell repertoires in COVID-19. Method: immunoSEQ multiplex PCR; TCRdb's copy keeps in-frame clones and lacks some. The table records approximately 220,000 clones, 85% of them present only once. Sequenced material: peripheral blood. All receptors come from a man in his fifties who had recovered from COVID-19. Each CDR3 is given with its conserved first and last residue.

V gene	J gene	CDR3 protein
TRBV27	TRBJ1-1	CASSFLFVRASNTEAFF
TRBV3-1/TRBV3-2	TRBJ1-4	CASSQAGRGPNEKLFF
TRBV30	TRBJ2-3	CAWSVELAASTDTQYF
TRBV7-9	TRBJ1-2	CASSLQRQAGYTF
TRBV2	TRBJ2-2	CASSERGGLNTGELFF
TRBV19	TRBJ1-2	CASKGLAYYGYTF
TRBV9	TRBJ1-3	CASSPLGGAAGNTIYF
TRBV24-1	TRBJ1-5	CATSDGQLYSNQPQHF
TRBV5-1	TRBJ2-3	CASSSLGGGKGISDTQYF
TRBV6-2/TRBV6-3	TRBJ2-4	CASSGTVDRVGYF
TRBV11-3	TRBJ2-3	CASSSTGTASTDTQYF
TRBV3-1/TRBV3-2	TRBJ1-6	CASSQQGYNSPLHF
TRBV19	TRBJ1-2	CASRTEVYGYTF
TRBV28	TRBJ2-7	CASSLIPGGSLPEQYF
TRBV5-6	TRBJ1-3	CASSLRGSAGNTIYF
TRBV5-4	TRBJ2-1	CASSLRGGRAYNEQFF
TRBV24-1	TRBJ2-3	CAAADRVESDTQYF
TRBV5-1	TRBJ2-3	CASSGGGRTDTQYF
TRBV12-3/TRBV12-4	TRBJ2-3	CASSSGADTQYF
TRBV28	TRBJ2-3	CASRSGKRGSTDTQYF
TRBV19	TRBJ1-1	CASRPQVVNTEAFF
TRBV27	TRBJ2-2	CASRPIQDTGELFF
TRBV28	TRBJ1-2	CASSSPGTGPNYGYTF
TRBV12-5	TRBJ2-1	CASGLVWSEQFF